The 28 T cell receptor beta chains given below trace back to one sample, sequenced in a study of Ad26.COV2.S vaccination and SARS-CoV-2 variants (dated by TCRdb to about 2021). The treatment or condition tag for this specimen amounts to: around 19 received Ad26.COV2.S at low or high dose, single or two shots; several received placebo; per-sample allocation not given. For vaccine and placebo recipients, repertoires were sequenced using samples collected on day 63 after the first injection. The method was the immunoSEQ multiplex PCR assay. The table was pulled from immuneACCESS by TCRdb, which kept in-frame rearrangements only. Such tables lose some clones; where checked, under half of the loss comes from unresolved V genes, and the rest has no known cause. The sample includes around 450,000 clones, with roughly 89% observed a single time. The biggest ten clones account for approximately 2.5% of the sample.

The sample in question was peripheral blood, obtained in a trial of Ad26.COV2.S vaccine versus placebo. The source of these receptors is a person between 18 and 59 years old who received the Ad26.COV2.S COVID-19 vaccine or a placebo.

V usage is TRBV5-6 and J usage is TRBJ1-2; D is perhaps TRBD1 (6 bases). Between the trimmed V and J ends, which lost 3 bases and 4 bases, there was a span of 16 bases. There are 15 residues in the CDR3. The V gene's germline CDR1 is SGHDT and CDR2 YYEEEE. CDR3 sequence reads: CASSSNRALSYGYTF. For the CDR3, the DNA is TGTGCCAGCAGCTCAAACAGGGCACTTAGCTATGGCTACACCTTC.

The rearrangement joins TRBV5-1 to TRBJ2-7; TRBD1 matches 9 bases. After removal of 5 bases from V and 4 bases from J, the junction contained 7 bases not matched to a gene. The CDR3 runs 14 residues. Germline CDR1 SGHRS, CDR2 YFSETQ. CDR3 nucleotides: TGCGCCAGCAGGCATCGGGACAGGGCGTACGAGCAGTACTTC. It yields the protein CASRHRDRAYEQYF.

The CDR3 DNA reads TGTGCCAGCAGCAAAGACAGGAATCCTCAGCCCCAGCATTTT. Translated, it gives CASSKDRNPQPQHF. The chain uses TRBV5-5 and TRBJ1-5; maybe TRBD1 (6 bases). Germline V gene sequence: CDR1 SGHKS, CDR2 YYEKEE (reference sequence). V was cut by 4 bases and J by 6 bases, with 14 bases left in between. There are 14 residues in the CDR3.

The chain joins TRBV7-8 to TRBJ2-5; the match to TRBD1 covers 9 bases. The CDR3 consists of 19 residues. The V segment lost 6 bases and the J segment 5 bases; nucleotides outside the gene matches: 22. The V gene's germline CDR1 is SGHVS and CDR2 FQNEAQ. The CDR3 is CASRPVGRLRQGDRETQYF. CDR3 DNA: TGTGCCAGCAGACCAGTAGGGCGTTTGAGACAGGGGGACAGGGAGACCCAGTACTTC.

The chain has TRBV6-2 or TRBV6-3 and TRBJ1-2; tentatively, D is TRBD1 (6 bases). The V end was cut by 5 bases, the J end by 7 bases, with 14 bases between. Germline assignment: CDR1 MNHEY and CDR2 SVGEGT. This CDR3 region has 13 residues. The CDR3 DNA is TGTGCCAGCAGTCTCCGGACAGTTGGTGGCTACACCTTC. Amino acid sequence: CASSLRTVGGYTF.

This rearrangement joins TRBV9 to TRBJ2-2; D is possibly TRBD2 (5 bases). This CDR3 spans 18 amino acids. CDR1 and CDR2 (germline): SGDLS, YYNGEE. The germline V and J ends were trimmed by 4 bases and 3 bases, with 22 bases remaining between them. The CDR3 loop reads CASSPGSGFPGDTGELFF. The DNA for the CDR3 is TGTGCCAGCAGCCCTGGGAGTGGGTTCCCCGGAGACACCGGGGAGCTGTTTTTT.

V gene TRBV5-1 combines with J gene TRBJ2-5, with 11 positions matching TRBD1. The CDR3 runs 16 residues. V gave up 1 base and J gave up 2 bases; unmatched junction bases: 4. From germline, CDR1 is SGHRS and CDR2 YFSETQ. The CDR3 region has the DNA TGCGCCAGCAGCTTGTCCGGGACAGGGGGTCAAGAGACCCAGTACTTC. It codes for CASSLSGTGGQETQYF. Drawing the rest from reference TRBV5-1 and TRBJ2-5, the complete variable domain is KAGVTQTPRYLIKTRGQQVTLSCSPISGHRSVSWYQQTPGQGLQFLFEYFSETQRNKGNFPGRFSGRQFSNSRSEMNVSTLELGDSALYLCASSLSGTGGQETQYFGPGTRLLVL.

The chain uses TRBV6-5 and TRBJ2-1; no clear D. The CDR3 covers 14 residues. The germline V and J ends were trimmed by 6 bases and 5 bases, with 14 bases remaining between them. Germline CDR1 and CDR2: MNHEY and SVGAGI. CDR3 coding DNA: TGTGCCAGCAGGCAGTCGGGCAGTAACAATGAGCAGTTCTTC. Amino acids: CASRQSGSNNEQFF.

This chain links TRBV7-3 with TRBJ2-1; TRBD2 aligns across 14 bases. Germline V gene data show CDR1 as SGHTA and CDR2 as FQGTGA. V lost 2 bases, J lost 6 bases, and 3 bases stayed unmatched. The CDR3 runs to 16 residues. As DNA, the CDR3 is TGTGCCAGCAGCTTACTCGGGACTAGCGGGAGCAATGAGCAGTTCTTC. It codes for CASSLLGTSGSNEQFF.

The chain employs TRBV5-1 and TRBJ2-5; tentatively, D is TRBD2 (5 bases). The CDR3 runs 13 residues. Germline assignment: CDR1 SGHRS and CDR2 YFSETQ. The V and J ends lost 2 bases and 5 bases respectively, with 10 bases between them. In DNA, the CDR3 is TGCGCCAGCAGCTTACTAGTCGAGGAGACCCAGTACTTC. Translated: CASSLLVEETQYF.

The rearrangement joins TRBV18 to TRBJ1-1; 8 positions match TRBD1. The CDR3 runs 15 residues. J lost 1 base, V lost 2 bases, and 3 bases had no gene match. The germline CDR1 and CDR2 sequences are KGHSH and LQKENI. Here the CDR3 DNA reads TGTGCCAGCTCACCAAGGCAGGGGGCGAACACTGAAGCTTTCTTT. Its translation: CASSPRQGANTEAFF.

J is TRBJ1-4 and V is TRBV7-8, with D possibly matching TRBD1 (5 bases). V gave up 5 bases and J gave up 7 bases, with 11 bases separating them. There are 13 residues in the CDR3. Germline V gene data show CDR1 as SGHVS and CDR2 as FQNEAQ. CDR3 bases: TGTGCCAGCAGCGTGACAGTAGGTGAAAAACTGTTTTTT. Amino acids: CASSVTVGEKLFF.

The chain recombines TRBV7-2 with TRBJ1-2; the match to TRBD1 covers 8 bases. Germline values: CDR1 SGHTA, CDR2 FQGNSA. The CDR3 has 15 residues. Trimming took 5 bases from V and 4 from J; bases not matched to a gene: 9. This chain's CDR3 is CASSDYPGQVYGYTF. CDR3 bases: TGTGCCAGCAGCGACTATCCGGGACAGGTCTATGGCTACACCTTC.

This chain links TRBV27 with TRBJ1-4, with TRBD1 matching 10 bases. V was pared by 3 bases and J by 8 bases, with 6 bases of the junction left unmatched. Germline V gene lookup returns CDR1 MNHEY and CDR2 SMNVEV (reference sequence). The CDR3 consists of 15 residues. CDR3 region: CASSLRDRGGEKLFF. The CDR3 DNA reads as TGTGCCAGCAGTTTGCGGGACAGGGGAGGCGAAAAACTGTTTTTT.

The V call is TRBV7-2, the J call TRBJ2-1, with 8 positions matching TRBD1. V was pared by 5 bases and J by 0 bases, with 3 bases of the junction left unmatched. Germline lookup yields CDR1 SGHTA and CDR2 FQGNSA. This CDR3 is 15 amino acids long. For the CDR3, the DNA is TGTGCCAGCAGCCAGGGGGCGAGCTCCTACAATGAGCAGTTCTTC. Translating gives CASSQGASSYNEQFF.

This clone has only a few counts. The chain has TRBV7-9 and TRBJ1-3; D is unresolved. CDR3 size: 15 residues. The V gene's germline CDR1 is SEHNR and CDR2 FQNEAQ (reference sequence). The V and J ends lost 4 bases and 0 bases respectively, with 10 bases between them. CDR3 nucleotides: TGTGCCAGCAGCTCCGGACCGTACTCTGGAAACACCATATATTTT. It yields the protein CASSSGPYSGNTIYF.

DNA for the CDR3: TGTGCCAGCAGAGACCCGCGGTCCGGAGATACGCAGTATTTT. Its protein product is CASRDPRSGDTQYF. The rearrangement joins TRBV6-6 to TRBJ2-3, with D unclear. The CDR3 runs 14 residues. Trimming removed 6 bases at V and 5 bases at J, with 15 bases between. Germline CDR1 reads MNHNY; CDR2 reads SVGAGI (reference sequence).

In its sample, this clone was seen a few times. The CDR3 region is CASSFSSRDYSGNTIYF. The DNA of the CDR3 is TGTGCCAGCAGTTTCTCTAGTCGGGACTACTCTGGAAACACCATATATTTT. The chain joins TRBV28 to TRBJ1-3; D possibly corresponds to TRBD1 (5 bases). V lost 3 bases to trimming and J lost 0 bases, with 15 bases between them. The CDR3 covers 17 residues. The germline CDR1 and CDR2 sequences are MDHEN and SYDVKM. The entire variable domain, with the rest obtained from reference TRBV28 and TRBJ1-3, is as follows: DVKVTQSSRYLVKRTGEKVFLECVQDMDHENMFWYRQDPGLGLRLIYFSYDVKMKEKGDIPEGYSVSREKKERFSLILESASTNQTSMYLCASSFSSRDYSGNTIYFGEGSWLTVV.

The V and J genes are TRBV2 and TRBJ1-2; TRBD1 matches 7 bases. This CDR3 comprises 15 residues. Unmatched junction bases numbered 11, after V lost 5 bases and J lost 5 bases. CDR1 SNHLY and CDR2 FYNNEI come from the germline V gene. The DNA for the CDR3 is TGTGCCAGCAGTCACCGGGACAGCCGTTCATATGGCTACACCTTC. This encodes CASSHRDSRSYGYTF.

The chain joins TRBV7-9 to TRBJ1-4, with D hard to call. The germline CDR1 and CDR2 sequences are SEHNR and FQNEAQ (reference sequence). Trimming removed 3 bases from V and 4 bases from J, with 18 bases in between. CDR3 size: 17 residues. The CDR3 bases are TGTGCCAGCAGCTTTCAATCCGGCAGCCTGCTTAATGAAAAACTGTTTTTT. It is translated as CASSFQSGSLLNEKLFF.

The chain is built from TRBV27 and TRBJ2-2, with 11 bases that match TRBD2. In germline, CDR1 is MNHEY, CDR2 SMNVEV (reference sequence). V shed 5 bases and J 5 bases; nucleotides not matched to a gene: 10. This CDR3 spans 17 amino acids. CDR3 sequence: CASSLLRVAGGTGELFF. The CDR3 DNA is TGTGCCAGCAGTCTCCTTCGAGTAGCGGGGGGGACCGGGGAGCTGTTTTTT.

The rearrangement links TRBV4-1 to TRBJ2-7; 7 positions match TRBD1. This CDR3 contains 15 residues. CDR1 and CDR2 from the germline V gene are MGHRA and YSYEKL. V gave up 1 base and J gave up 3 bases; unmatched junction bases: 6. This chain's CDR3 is CASSQAQGPYYEQYV. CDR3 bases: TGCGCCAGCAGCCAAGCACAGGGGCCCTACTACGAGCAGTACGTC.

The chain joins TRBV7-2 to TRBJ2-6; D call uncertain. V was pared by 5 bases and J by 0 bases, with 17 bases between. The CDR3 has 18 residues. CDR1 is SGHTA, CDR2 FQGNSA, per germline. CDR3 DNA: TGTGCCAGCAGCCCAATTCTCGTATCCATCTCTGGGGCCAACGTCCTGACTTTC. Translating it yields CASSPILVSISGANVLTF. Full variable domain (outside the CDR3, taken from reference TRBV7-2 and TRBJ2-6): GAGVSQSPSNKVTEKGKDVELRCDPISGHTALYWYRQSLGQGLEFLIYFQGNSAPDKSGLPSDRFSAERTGGSVSTLTIQRTQQEDSAVYLCASSPILVSISGANVLTFGAGSRLTVL.

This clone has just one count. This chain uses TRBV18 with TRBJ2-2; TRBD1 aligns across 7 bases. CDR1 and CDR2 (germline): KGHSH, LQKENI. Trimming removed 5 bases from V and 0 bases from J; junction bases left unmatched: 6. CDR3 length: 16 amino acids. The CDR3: CASSERTGPNTGELFF. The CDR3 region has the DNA TGTGCCAGCTCAGAAAGGACAGGACCGAACACCGGGGAGCTGTTTTTT.

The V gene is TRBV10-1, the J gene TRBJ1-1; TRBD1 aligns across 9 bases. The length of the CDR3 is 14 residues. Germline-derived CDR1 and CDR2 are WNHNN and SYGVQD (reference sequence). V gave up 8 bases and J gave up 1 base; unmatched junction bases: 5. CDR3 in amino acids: CASGDRARNTEAFF. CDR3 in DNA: TGCGCCAGCGGGGACAGGGCCCGGAACACTGAAGCTTTCTTT.

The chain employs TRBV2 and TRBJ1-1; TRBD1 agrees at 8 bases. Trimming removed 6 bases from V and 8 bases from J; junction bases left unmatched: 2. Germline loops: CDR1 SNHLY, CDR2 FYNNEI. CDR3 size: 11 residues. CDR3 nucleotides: TGTGCCAGCAGGGGGACAGGCGAAGCTTTCTTT. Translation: CASRGTGEAFF.

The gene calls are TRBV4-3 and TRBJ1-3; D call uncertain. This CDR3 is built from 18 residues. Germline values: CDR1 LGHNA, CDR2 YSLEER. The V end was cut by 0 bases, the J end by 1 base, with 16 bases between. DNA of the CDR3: TGCGCCAGCAGCCAAGATCAAGGTTCCATTTGGTCTGGAAACACCATATATTTT. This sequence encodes CASSQDQGSIWSGNTIYF.

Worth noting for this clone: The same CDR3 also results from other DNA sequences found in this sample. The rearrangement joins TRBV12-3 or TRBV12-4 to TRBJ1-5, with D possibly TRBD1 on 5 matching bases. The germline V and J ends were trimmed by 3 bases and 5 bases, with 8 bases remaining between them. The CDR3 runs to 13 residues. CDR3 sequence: CASSFQGDQPQHF. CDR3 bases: TGTGCCAGCAGTTTTCAGGGCGATCAGCCCCAGCATTTT.